This T cell receptor beta chain was documented in a study of blood T cell repertoires in COVID-19. Whole-study context: The study drew acute and convalescent COVID-19 samples from the United States, Italy and Spain. From T cells, B-cell-depleted T cells, or PBMCs came the material, which was cDNA or gDNA.

In the original workflow: Reference gene primer amplification yielded estimated nucleated cell counts. Sequenced by immunoSEQ multiplex PCR; TCRdb stores in-frame clones only, minus some. The D gene and trimming were derived from the DNA, and the V and J assignments and clone size from that table. The sample yields 190,000 or so clones, around 90% seen once. V trimming: 1 base; J trimming: 4 bases; junction bases outside the gene matches: 6. The CDR3 is 16 amino acids. Germline CDR1 and CDR2: SGHTA and FQGNSA. The V call is TRBV7-2, the J call TRBJ1-2; TRBD1 matches at 10 bases. Sequenced: peripheral blood. This receptor was taken from a man aged 50 or older with acute or convalescent COVID-19. CDR3 bases: TGTGCCAGCAGCTTAGTTTCGGGACAGGGGTCCTATGGCTACACCTTC. Protein sequence: CASSLVSGQGSYGYTF.